The next 6 T cell receptor beta chains were all read from a single sample in a study of cytomegalovirus exposure and HLA in healthy donors (dated by TCRdb to about 2017). The library was made by the immunoSEQ multiplex PCR assay. The multiplex PCR relied on a mix of 60 forward primers for TCR Vbeta segments and 13 reverse primers for TCR Jbeta segments. In TCRdb, the immuneACCESS table is reduced to in-frame sequences with V and J assigned. These tables do not hold every clone; where another copy was compared, an unresolved V gene accounts for under half, and the others remain unexplained. Across this sample there are 150,000 to 180,000 clones, with around 80% seen only once. 3% to 4% of the sample rests with the top ten. Sequencing used PBMCs. The receptor source for this set is a woman between 40 and 50 years old in good health and CMV-seronegative.

The CDR3 here is CASSQPPRDRGQPQHF. Here the CDR3 DNA reads TGCGCCAGCAGCCAGCCACCCCGGGACAGGGGTCAGCCCCAGCATTTT. This chain links TRBV4-1 with TRBJ1-5; 10 positions agree with TRBD1. The CDR3 contains 16 residues. With 3 bases clipped from V and 6 bases from J, the junction kept 8 bases outside the gene matches. Germline assignment: CDR1 MGHRA and CDR2 YSYEKL.

V and J are TRBV5-1 and TRBJ2-3; D possibly corresponds to TRBD1 (6 bases). The CDR3 is 14 amino acids. V gave up 1 base and J gave up 10 bases, with 16 bases separating them. Germline CDR1 and CDR2: SGHRS and YFSETQ. CDR3 DNA: TGCGCCAGCAGCTTGAAGGGGGTAGAAGGTGCGCAGTATTTT. Its translation is CASSLKGVEGAQYF.

V gene TRBV10-3 combines with J gene TRBJ2-3, with TRBD2 matching over 11 bases. The V segment lost 4 bases and the J segment 0 bases; nucleotides outside the gene matches: 9. CDR3 size: 18 residues. Germline CDR1 ENHRY, CDR2 SYGVKD. The CDR3 bases are TGTGCCATCAGTGGCCGGCTAGCGGGGGGACCTAGCACAGATACGCAGTATTTT. As protein: CAISGRLAGGPSTDTQYF.

This clone showed up just once. This chain links TRBV5-8 with TRBJ2-5; TRBD2 matches at 16 bases. Looked up from germline, CDR1 is SGHTS and CDR2 is YDEGEE. Unmatched junction bases numbered 8, after V lost 4 bases and J lost 5 bases. CDR3 length: 17 residues. The CDR3 coding sequence is TGTGCCAGCAGCCCGGGACTAGCGGGAGGGCCGAAGGAGACCCAGTACTTC. Its translation: CASSPGLAGGPKETQYF.

The chain couples TRBV27 to TRBJ2-3; D call uncertain. Trimming pared 5 bases from V and 0 bases from J, leaving 12 bases between. Germline CDR1 reads MNHEY; CDR2 reads SMNVEV (reference sequence). The CDR3 covers 15 residues. This CDR3 is CASSRHRSSTDTQYF. The CDR3 DNA is TGTGCCAGCAGTCGCCACAGATCTAGCACAGATACGCAGTATTTT.

The chain has TRBV6-5 and TRBJ1-2, with a weak D call TRBD1 (6 bases). CDR3 length: 14 residues. Germline lookup yields CDR1 MNHEY and CDR2 SVGAGI. Deletions cut 5 bases from V and 4 bases from J, with 14 bases between. This CDR3 reads CASSLRGPGYGYTF. The CDR3 DNA sequence: TGTGCCAGCAGTCTCAGGGGCCCCGGCTATGGCTACACCTTC.